These 31 T cell receptor beta chains were all obtained from the same sample, sequenced in a study of early T cells in non-severe SARS-CoV-2 infection. TCRdb reanalysed the 5' RACE reads using MiXCR and keeps one entry per CDR3 protein. This table has roughly 70,000 distinct CDR3 sequences, about 19% appearing once. Sequenced here: whole blood, sampled at baseline. The receptors stem from an adult who was a healthcare worker with PCR-confirmed SARS-CoV-2 infection or an uninfected control (not recorded which).

This chain links TRBV18 with TRBJ2-3; 9 bases agree with TRBD2. The CDR3 is 15 residues long. From germline, CDR1 is KGHSH and CDR2 LQKENI. The V gene end was trimmed by 8 bases and the J gene end by 6 bases; junction bases not matched to a gene: 12. The DNA for the CDR3 is TGTGCCAGCGCATTCCTAGCGGGGAGTCTGGATACGCAGTATTTT. Translating gives CASAFLAGSLDTQYF.

Only a few counts were recorded for this clonotype. This chain uses TRBV12-3 or TRBV12-4 with TRBJ1-1; TRBD1 matches 9 bases. CDR3 size: 13 residues. V shed 5 bases, J shed 5 bases, and the junction held 3 bases outside the gene matches. The CDR3 DNA is TGTGCCAGCAGTCAAGGACAGGGGACTGAAGCTTTCTTT. Its protein is CASSQGQGTEAFF.

This rearrangement joins TRBV13 to TRBJ2-1; 11 bases fit TRBD2. The germline gives CDR1 PRHDT, CDR2 FYEKMQ (reference sequence). V lost 3 bases and J lost 0; bases outside the gene matches: 4. This CDR3 comprises 17 residues. The CDR3: CASSFLAGGLSYNEQFF. The CDR3, as DNA: TGTGCCAGCAGCTTTCTAGCGGGGGGCCTCTCCTACAATGAGCAGTTCTTC.

This clonotype has just one count. The chain combines TRBV18 with TRBJ1-4; D remains unclear. With 2 bases removed from V and 7 bases from J, the gap between germline ends came to 8 bases. Germline loops: CDR1 KGHSH, CDR2 LQKENI. This CDR3 region has 13 residues. CDR3 sequence (DNA): TGTGCCAGCTCACCAGGGATTCGTGAAAAACTGTTTTTT. It is translated as CASSPGIREKLFF. Using reference TRBV18 and TRBJ1-4 for the parts outside the CDR3, the full variable domain is NAGVMQNPRHLVRRRGQEARLRCSPMKGHSHVYWYRQLPEEGLKFMVYLQKENIIDESGMPKERFSAEFPKEGPSILRIQQVVRGDSAAYFCASSPGIREKLFFGSGTQLSVL.

This clonotype came up many times. This chain uses TRBV9 with TRBJ1-2; D gene uncertain. This CDR3 is 16 amino acids long. Trimming cost V 0 bases and J 5 bases, with 17 bases left between them. The V gene's germline CDR1 is SGDLS and CDR2 YYNGEE. CDR3 residues: CASSVGGGAEAYGYTF. CDR3 DNA sequence: TGTGCCAGCAGCGTAGGCGGCGGAGCAGAGGCATATGGCTACACCTTC.

This clonotype turned up a few times. V usage is TRBV4-1 and J usage is TRBJ2-1, with D possibly being TRBD1 or TRBD2 (6 bases each). CDR1 and CDR2 (germline): MGHRA, YSYEKL. The CDR3 consists of 18 residues. V lost 1 base and J 3 bases, leaving 19 bases between the germline ends. The CDR3 loop is CASSQGGGGSSVYNEQFF. The CDR3 nucleotides read TGCGCCAGCAGCCAAGGTGGAGGGGGGTCTTCCGTCTACAATGAGCAGTTCTTC.

The table lists this clonotype with many counts. The J gene is TRBJ2-3, the V gene TRBV2; D is perhaps TRBD2 (5 bases). The CDR3 consists of 13 residues. In germline, CDR1 is SNHLY, CDR2 FYNNEI. V shed 8 bases and J shed 0 bases, with 9 bases lying between them. The chain's CDR3 is CASGRGSTDTQYF. The CDR3 DNA is TGTGCCAGCGGGCGAGGGAGCACAGATACGCAGTATTTT.

This clonotype was counted a few times. Here the CDR3 reads CASSERDETQYF. The CDR3 DNA follows: TGTGCCAGCAGTGAAAGGGACGAGACCCAGTACTTC. The rearrangement joins TRBV6-1 to TRBJ2-5; D may correspond to TRBD1 or TRBD2 (5 bases each). The length of the CDR3 is 12 residues. Per germline, CDR1 MNHNS and CDR2 SASEGT. With 2 bases removed from V and 5 bases from J, the gap between germline ends came to 6 bases.

V is TRBV5-1 and J is TRBJ1-1, with D perhaps TRBD1 (5 bases). This CDR3 spans 15 amino acids. Trimming removed 1 base from V and 4 bases from J, with 14 bases in between. CDR1 SGHRS and CDR2 YFSETQ come from the germline V gene. CDR3 residues: CASSLLSGAVTEAFF. The CDR3 region has the DNA TGCGCCAGCAGCTTGTTGTCTGGGGCGGTCACTGAAGCTTTCTTT.

This chain uses TRBV5-1 with TRBJ1-1; D might be TRBD1 (6 bases). The germline gives CDR1 SGHRS, CDR2 YFSETQ. The length of the CDR3 is 16 residues. Trimming shortened V by 2 bases and J by 4 bases, and 18 bases separated the two germline ends. CDR3 sequence reads: CASSLNVRGASTEAFF. The CDR3 bases are TGCGCCAGCAGCTTAAATGTCCGGGGGGCGAGCACTGAAGCTTTCTTT.

This clonotype was recorded a few times. V gene TRBV27 combines with J gene TRBJ2-2, with D perhaps being TRBD1 or TRBD2 (5 bases each). V was pared by 3 bases and J by 3 bases, with 11 bases between. Germline-derived CDR1 and CDR2 are MNHEY and SMNVEV (reference sequence). This CDR3 spans 15 amino acids. The CDR3 DNA sequence: TGTGCCAGCAGTTTGAGGGGTGCCGACACCGGGGAGCTGTTTTTT. Amino acids: CASSLRGADTGELFF.

This clonotype turned up a few times. This sequence joins TRBV30 and TRBJ2-5, with 13 nucleotides matching TRBD2. The length of the CDR3 is 16 residues. Germline CDR1 GTSNPN, CDR2 SVGIG (reference sequence). V gave up 0 bases and J gave up 5 bases; unmatched junction bases: 6. CDR3 DNA sequence: TGTGCCTGGAGTGTACTCCTGACTAGCGGGGGGGAGACCCAGTACTTC. It codes for CAWSVLLTSGGETQYF.

This clonotype showed up just a few times. The J gene is TRBJ2-2, the V gene TRBV11-3; no definite D call. The germline V and J ends were trimmed by 5 bases and 1 base, with 11 bases remaining between them. Germline CDR1 reads SGHNT; CDR2 reads YENEEA. CDR3 length: 15 amino acids. This chain's CDR3 is CASSRTTGNTGELFF. The CDR3 region has the DNA TGTGCCAGCAGCCGGACCACTGGGAACACCGGGGAGCTGTTTTTT. Complete variable domain (other parts from reference TRBV11-3 and TRBJ2-2): EAGVVQSPRYKIIEKKQPVAFWCNPISGHNTLYWYLQNLGQGPELLIRYENEEAVDDSQLPKDRFSAERLKGVDSTLKIQPAELGDSAVYLCASSRTTGNTGELFFGEGSRLTVL.

This clonotype was seen a single time. The CDR3 DNA reads as TGTGCCAGCAGTTTATTGACAGGGACGAGCACTGAAGCTTTCTTT. Protein sequence: CASSLLTGTSTEAFF. V and J are TRBV7-9 and TRBJ1-1; 7 bases map to TRBD1. CDR3 length equals 15 residues. Germline V lookup: CDR1 SEHNR, CDR2 FQNEAQ (reference sequence). V trimming: 6 bases; J trimming: 4 bases; junction bases outside the gene matches: 11.

V gene TRBV30 combines with J gene TRBJ1-2; the D is unclear. This CDR3 comprises 13 residues. V lost 2 bases, J lost 4 bases, and 11 bases lay in between. CDR1 GTSNPN and CDR2 SVGIG come from the germline V gene (reference sequence). In DNA form, the CDR3 reads TGTGCCTGGAGTTTTCAGCAGCTCTATGGCTACACCTTC. It specifies CAWSFQQLYGYTF. The variable domain in full, completed from reference TRBV30 and TRBJ1-2, reads SQTIHQWPATLVQPVGSPLSLECTVEGTSNPNLYWYRQAAGRGLQLLFYSVGIGQISSEVPQNLSASRPQDRQFILSSKKLLLSDSGFYLCAWSFQQLYGYTFGSGTRLTVV.

The chain is built from TRBV20-1 and TRBJ2-7; 8 bases fit TRBD2. Unmatched junction bases numbered 3, after V lost 0 bases and J lost 2 bases. Germline V gene lookup returns CDR1 DFQATT and CDR2 SNEGSKA (reference sequence). The CDR3 extends over 14 amino acids. The CDR3: CSARDYGGAYEQYF. DNA for the CDR3: TGCAGTGCTAGAGATTACGGGGGGGCCTACGAGCAGTACTTC.

The chain combines TRBV18 with TRBJ2-5; the D gene is possibly TRBD1 (8 bases). This CDR3 has 15 residues. The V gene lost 5 bases and the J gene lost 2 bases, with 15 bases spanning the gap. Germline assignment: CDR1 KGHSH and CDR2 LQKENI. The DNA for the CDR3 is TGTGCCAGCTCATCCCAACAGGGGGGGCAAGAGACCCAGTACTTC. Its protein is CASSSQQGGQETQYF.

This clonotype was detected a few times. The V gene is TRBV6-6, the J gene TRBJ1-2; tentative D call: TRBD1 (5 bases). V lost 5 bases and J 4 bases, leaving 17 bases between the germline ends. Germline CDR1 MNHNY, CDR2 SVGAGI (reference sequence). The CDR3 is made up of 15 amino acids. CDR3 sequence: CASSVDTINRYGYTF. The CDR3 DNA reads TGTGCCAGCAGTGTGGACACCATAAACCGCTATGGCTACACCTTC.

This chain joins TRBV2 and TRBJ1-1; 8 bases align to TRBD1. CDR3 length: 15 amino acids. Germline trimming cut 3 bases from V and 5 bases from J; bases unmatched to any gene: 8. The V gene's germline CDR1 is SNHLY and CDR2 FYNNEI. The CDR3 region is CASSERGRGQTEAFF. The CDR3 DNA reads as TGTGCCAGCAGTGAGCGGGGCAGGGGGCAAACTGAAGCTTTCTTT.

This clonotype was recorded at least ten times. V is TRBV7-6 and J is TRBJ1-4; D gene uncertain. The germline V gene has CDR1 SGHVS and CDR2 FNYEAQ. Trimming stripped 5 bases from V and 8 bases from J, with 18 bases between. CDR3 length equals 15 residues. The CDR3 spells CASSLQNLKGEKLFF. In DNA, the CDR3 is TGTGCCAGCAGCCTCCAAAACTTAAAAGGGGAAAAACTGTTTTTT.

This chain connects TRBV5-6 to TRBJ2-5; D is uncertain. Germline V gene lookup returns CDR1 SGHDT and CDR2 YYEEEE. The CDR3 is made up of 14 amino acids. The V and J ends lost 4 bases and 1 base respectively, with 11 bases between them. CDR3: CASSPYSLQETQYF. CDR3 coding DNA: TGTGCCAGCAGCCCCTATTCGCTCCAAGAGACCCAGTACTTC.

About this clonotype: Germline is not matched at one junction end, which may reflect a read error. V is TRBV7-8 and J is TRBJ2-2, with TRBD2 identical over 12 bases. Germline CDR1 SGHVS, CDR2 FQNEAQ. The CDR3 length is 15 residues. CDR3 loop: CASSLAGGMSGELFF. The CDR3 DNA reads as TGTGCCAGCAGCCTAGCGGGGGGGATGTCCGGGGAGCTGTTTTTT.

This clonotype appeared many times. The V and J genes are TRBV18 and TRBJ1-4, with 7 bases matching TRBD1. The CDR3 spans 14 residues. Unmatched junction bases numbered 4, after V lost 3 bases and J lost 6 bases. Germline V lookup: CDR1 KGHSH, CDR2 LQKENI. CDR3 sequence reads: CASSPGTGDEKLFF. For the CDR3, the DNA is TGTGCCAGCTCACCGGGCACAGGGGATGAAAAACTGTTTTTT.

The rearrangement uses TRBV4-1 and TRBJ2-7; 9 nucleotides agree with TRBD2. The CDR3 loop spans 15 amino acids. V lost 1 base and J lost 1; bases outside the gene matches: 2. Germline V gene data show CDR1 as MGHRA and CDR2 as YSYEKL. As DNA, the CDR3 is TGCGCCAGCAGCCAAGGACTAGCGGTATCCTACGAGCAGTACTTC. It translates to CASSQGLAVSYEQYF.

J is TRBJ2-5 and V is TRBV3-1; D is unclear. CDR3 length: 12 residues. CDR1 is LGHDT and CDR2 is YNNKEL in the germline V gene (reference sequence). Between the trimmed V and J ends, which lost 3 bases and 3 bases, there was a span of 5 bases. The CDR3 bases are TGTGCCAGCAGCCAGACGAAAGAGACCCAGTACTTC. It yields the protein CASSQTKETQYF.

This clonotype was picked up a small number of times. V and J are TRBV28 and TRBJ1-5; perhaps TRBD1 as D (5 bases). The CDR3 loop spans 14 amino acids. V was shortened by 3 bases and J by 3 bases, with 9 bases between the two germline ends. Germline V lookup: CDR1 MDHEN, CDR2 SYDVKM. CDR3 loop: CASSFPGINQPQHF. The CDR3 region has the DNA TGTGCCAGCAGTTTCCCAGGGATCAATCAGCCCCAGCATTTT.

CDR3 in DNA: TGTGCCAGCAGCTTAGAGGCGGGCAGCCTGGCCGGGGAGCTGTTTTTT. Amino acids: CASSLEAGSLAGELFF. The chain uses TRBV7-2 and TRBJ2-2, with D tentatively TRBD2 (5 bases). The germline CDR1 and CDR2 sequences are SGHTA and FQGNSA. Trimming removed 1 base from V and 6 bases from J, with 15 bases in between. The CDR3 spans 16 residues.

This clonotype was seen a handful of times. The V and J genes are TRBV20-1 and TRBJ1-1, with no clear D. The V gene's germline CDR1 is DFQATT and CDR2 SNEGSKA (reference sequence). This CDR3 is 15 amino acids long. Trimming took off 6 bases at V and 1 base at J, with 18 bases between the two ends. The CDR3 sequence: CSAAVGVIGNTEAFF. The CDR3 bases are TGCAGTGCCGCCGTAGGTGTAATAGGGAACACTGAAGCTTTCTTT.

The genes are TRBV29-1 and TRBJ2-1; maybe TRBD1 (6 bases). Per germline, CDR1 SQVTM and CDR2 ANQGSEA. With 6 bases removed from V and 8 bases from J, the gap between germline ends came to 20 bases. The CDR3 totals 14 residues. The CDR3 spells CSVDTSGADDEQFF. The CDR3 bases are TGCAGCGTCGACACCTCAGGGGCTGATGATGAGCAGTTCTTC.

This clonotype has only a few counts. The genes are TRBV20-1 and TRBJ2-1; TRBD2 matches at 8 bases. The CDR3 totals 15 residues. In germline, CDR1 is DFQATT, CDR2 SNEGSKA (reference sequence). J lost 2 bases, V lost 6 bases, and 9 bases had no gene match. CDR3 sequence reads: CSAHKAGVAYNEQFF. CDR3 in DNA: TGCAGTGCCCATAAAGCGGGGGTCGCCTACAATGAGCAGTTCTTC.

J is TRBJ1-1 and V is TRBV9; D ambiguous. The CDR3 covers 15 residues. Germline assignment: CDR1 SGDLS and CDR2 YYNGEE. V was clipped by 0 bases and J by 0 bases, with 9 bases between them. The CDR3 sequence: CASSVGSQMNTEAFF. CDR3 DNA: TGTGCCAGCAGCGTAGGCAGTCAGATGAACACTGAAGCTTTCTTT.